This T cell receptor beta chain was recorded in a study of blood T cell repertoires in COVID-19 (dated by TCRdb to about 2020). Study-wide context: The collaborator samples originated in the United States, Italy and Spain and spanned the acute and convalescent phases of COVID-19. The material from the prospective study consisted of cDNA or gDNA derived from T cells, B-cell-depleted T cells, or PBMCs. Deeply sampled blood TCRbeta repertoires from subjects exposed to, actively infected with, or recovered from COVID-19 were included in the dataset. The repertoires were released in a freely available public database meant as a resource for research on the immune response to SARS-CoV-2. Samples came from the ongoing ImmuneRACE study (first 160 participants) plus 1,254 subjects from 6 global collaborators. The sample metadata nearly always contained a de-identified subject ID, COVID-19 status, age in years and sex. Where available, HLA class I and class II types were obtained from metadata supplied by the sample provider rather than from assay-based typing.

Germline trimming: 6 bases from V, 5 bases from J; junction bases outside gene matches: 18. The germline V gene (reference sequence) gives CDR1 as GTSNPN and CDR2 as SVGIG. Inclusive of the bounding cysteine and phenylalanine, the CDR3 is 18 residues long. Of the read, only the CDR3 DNA is kept; its 54 bases are in frame from base 1. Overall results and qualifications from the work: Clinical and demographic metadata were provided uncurated, with the amount varying by source and participant.

Whole blood was collected in K2EDTA tubes by collaborating institutions according to the institutions' own protocols. For TCRbeta analysis, collaborators shipped samples as frozen whole blood, isolated PBMCs, or DNA extracted from either of those sample types. This clone was recorded once. Its cognate antigen has yet to be identified. No per-base quality is available; no much larger clone lies one base away. TCRbeta CDR3 regions were amplified from genomic DNA using the immunoSEQ Assay, a bias-controlled multiplex PCR. Per the source publication's procedure: Within the assay, amplification of reference gene primers was used to estimate how many nucleated cells each sample contained. To quantify the absolute abundance of each unique TCRbeta CDR3 rearrangement, sequence reads were collapsed and filtered. For each sample, productive Simpson clonality was calculated as the square root of Simpson's diversity index across productive rearrangements. This is the immuneACCESS table as TCRdb keeps it, with only in-frame sequences that have V and J called. A part of the clones is gone; compared with another copy, unresolved V genes explain less than half, and the rest is unexplained. The V and J calls and the clone size are those of that table, but D and trimming were determined from the DNA. For this sample there are 150,000 to 160,000 clones; about four fifths appear just once. The ten largest make up 25% to 30% of the sample.

Recombination joined TRBV30 with TRBJ1-6; 8 central bases correspond to TRBD1. This receptor was obtained from a woman aged 60-70 years with acute or convalescent COVID-19. The sequencing sample was made of peripheral blood. The CDR3 in this case is CACPLTGGISIDNSPLHF. The sequenced DNA: TGTGCCTGCCCCCTTACAGGGGGAATATCAATTGATAATTCACCCCTCCACTTT. The CDR3, completed at both ends by the reference TRBV30 and TRBJ1-6 genes, gives the full variable domain SQTIHQWPATLVQPVGSPLSLECTVEGTSNPNLYWYRQAAGRGLQLLFYSVGIGQISSEVPQNLSASRPQDRQFILSSKKLLLSDSGFYLCACPLTGGISIDNSPLHFGNGTRLTVT.